The T cell receptor beta chain described here comes from a study of early T cells in non-severe SARS-CoV-2 infection. Germline loops: CDR1 SGHDT, CDR2 YYEEEE. Between the trimmed V and J ends, which lost 2 bases and 3 bases, there was a span of 11 bases. The CDR3 runs 14 residues. This clonotype was picked up many times. Unique molecular identifiers tagged individual cDNA molecules. TCRdb reprocessed the 5' RACE reads with MiXCR, giving one entry per CDR3 protein. This table has tens of thousands of distinct CDR3 sequences, roughly an eighth appearing once. This sequence was found in an adult who was a healthcare worker with PCR-confirmed SARS-CoV-2 infection or an uninfected control (not recorded which). The chain joins TRBV5-6 to TRBJ1-1, with D hard to call. The sequencing input was whole blood. The CDR3 DNA follows: TGTGCCAGCAGCTTAGGCTCTTCTCACACTGAAGCTTTCTTT. Translating gives CASSLGSSHTEAFF.